This TCR beta chain was observed in a study of control samples from healthy donors and cancer patients. The V segment lost 2 bases and the J segment 1 base; nucleotides outside the gene matches: 1. CDR1 and CDR2 from the germline V gene are SNHLY and FYNNEI. CDR3 length equals 14 residues. Generated by immunoSEQ multiplex PCR, the TCRdb table keeps only in-frame clones and is missing some. In the table there are 200,000 to 250,000 clones, about 94% of which are singletons. Sequencing was carried out using blood. The gene calls are TRBV2 and TRBJ1-1, with 7 bases that match TRBD1. This receptor was identified in a man in his fifties in good health. The CDR3 DNA sequence: TGTGCCAGCAGTGAAAGACAGGGGAACACTGAAGCTTTCTTT. Residues: CASSERQGNTEAFF.